The entry below describes one TCR beta chain. Its antigen remains unidentified. Compared with germline, one end of the junction differs, possibly owing to a read error. In germline, CDR1 is MNHNS, CDR2 SASEGT. The CDR3 runs to 14 residues. This record comes from a study of cytomegalovirus exposure and HLA in healthy donors. Amplification used 60 Vbeta primers and 13 Jbeta primers. Clones were read by immunoSEQ multiplex PCR, and TCRdb kept only the in-frame ones, dropping some. The data contain 85,000 to 120,000 clones, 77% of them seen just once; the ten biggest clones take up 8% to 10%. Study outcomes and limitations: Immune exposure information available was restricted to CMV serostatus. The number of N-insertions in an Asian-associated ancestry cluster was reportedly below the approximately 700-donor mean in a later analysis. Later analysis identified a missense DCLRE1C variant that was linked to TCR beta V- and J-gene trimming. Common viral pathogens (according to a later analysis) appeared linked to several of the most significant clusters.

Sequencing input: PBMCs. J is TRBJ1-2 and V is TRBV6-1, with 7 bases matching TRBD1. This receptor was obtained from a male donor in good health and CMV-seropositive. The CDR3 region is CASREAGTAPTPTF. The CDR3 DNA is TGTGCCAGCAGGGAAGCGGGGACAGCACCTACCCCTACCTTC.